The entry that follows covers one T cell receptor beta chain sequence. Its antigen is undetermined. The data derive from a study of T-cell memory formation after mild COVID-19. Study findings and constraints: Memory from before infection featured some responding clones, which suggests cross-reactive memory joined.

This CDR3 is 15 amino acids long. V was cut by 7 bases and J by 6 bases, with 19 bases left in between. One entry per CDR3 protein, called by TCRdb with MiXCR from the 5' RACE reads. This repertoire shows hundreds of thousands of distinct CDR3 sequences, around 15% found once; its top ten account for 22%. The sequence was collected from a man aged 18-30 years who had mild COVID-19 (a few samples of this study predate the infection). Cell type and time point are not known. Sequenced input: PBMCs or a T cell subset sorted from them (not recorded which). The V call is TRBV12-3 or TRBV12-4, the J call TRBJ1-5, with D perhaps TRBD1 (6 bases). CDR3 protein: CASTRQALGSQPQHF. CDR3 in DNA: TGTGCCAGCACCAGACAGGCTCTGGGGAGTCAGCCCCAGCATTTT.